These 9 T cell receptor beta chains originate from one sample sequenced in a study. Treg sorting used a CD4+CD25+CD127-/low gate. TCRdb passed the 5' RACE reads through MiXCR, listing each CDR3 protein once. The sample contains fewer than 65,000 distinct CDR3 sequences, under 25% of which appear only once. Source material: tumor-infiltrating Tregs sorted from the breast tumor. The receptor source for this set is a female donor with breast cancer.

This chain connects TRBV20-1 to TRBJ2-7; D assignment may be TRBD1 or TRBD2 (6 bases each). Trimming removed 7 bases from V and 5 bases from J, with 18 bases in between. The CDR3 length is 13 residues. Germline values: CDR1 DFQATT, CDR2 SNEGSKA (reference sequence). The CDR3 here is CSVPPPGADEQYF. The CDR3 DNA is TGCAGTGTCCCTCCCCCGGGGGCCGACGAGCAGTACTTC.

This clonotype occurred once. V usage is TRBV7-2 and J usage is TRBJ2-3; a possible D gene is TRBD1 (5 bases). The end of the DNA fits TRBJ1-5 better, so the J call may be wrong. This CDR3 comprises 18 residues. Germline CDR1 SGHTA, CDR2 FQGNSA. The CDR3 here is CASSWGTSGRRRTDTQHF. The CDR3 DNA reads as TGTGCCAGCAGCTGGGGGACTAGCGGGAGGCGTCGCACAGATACGCAGCATTTT.

The chain has TRBV11-2 and TRBJ2-7, with 10 bases matching TRBD1. The CDR3 is made up of 19 amino acids. CDR1 and CDR2 (germline): SGHAT, FQNNGV. V gave up 4 bases and J gave up 2 bases; unmatched junction bases: 17. The CDR3 loop is CASSSIHRQGARQPYEQYF. The CDR3 DNA reads TGTGCCAGCAGCTCAATTCATAGACAGGGGGCTCGACAGCCCTACGAGCAGTACTTC.

V usage is TRBV4-2 and J usage is TRBJ1-6; D remains unclear. V was shortened by 0 bases and J by 6 bases, with 9 bases between the two germline ends. The CDR3 has 15 residues. Germline CDR1 is LGHNA and CDR2 is YNFKEQ. In nucleotides, the CDR3 is TGTGCCAGCAGCCAAGAAGTTAAGGTTAATTCACCCCTCCACTTT. Protein sequence: CASSQEVKVNSPLHF.

For this clonotype: This may stem from a read error, because a much larger clone lies one nucleotide away. CDR3 residues: CASPELPAPGAFF. The CDR3, as DNA: TGTGCCAGCCCCGAGTTACCCGCGCCTGGAGCTTTCTTT. The rearrangement links TRBV7-2 to TRBJ1-1; D is undetermined. The V gene lost 8 bases and the J gene lost 10 bases, with 20 bases spanning the gap. The CDR3 covers 13 residues. Looked up from germline, CDR1 is SGHTA and CDR2 is FQGNSA.

This clonotype showed up just a few times. The gene calls are TRBV28 and TRBJ2-7; either TRBD1 or TRBD2 may supply D (6 bases each). V was shortened by 2 bases and J by 7 bases, with 15 bases between the two germline ends. CDR3 size: 14 residues. Germline lookup yields CDR1 MDHEN and CDR2 SYDVKM. Here the CDR3 reads CASSLVQGGGEQYF. The CDR3 coding sequence is TGTGCCAGCAGTTTAGTACAGGGAGGAGGGGAGCAGTACTTC.

The V and J genes are TRBV2 and TRBJ2-5, with 7 bases aligning to TRBD2. Looked up from germline, CDR1 is SNHLY and CDR2 is FYNNEI. V lost 1 base to trimming and J lost 5 bases; unmatched junction nucleotides: 4. The CDR3 is made up of 14 amino acids. The CDR3 region has the DNA TGTGCCAGCAGTGAAGGACTAGCAGAGGAGACCCAGTACTTC. Protein product: CASSEGLAEETQYF.

V and J are TRBV19 and TRBJ1-2; TRBD1 is a possible D gene (6 bases). The V gene's germline CDR1 is LNHDA and CDR2 SQIVND (reference sequence). CDR3 length equals 16 residues. The germline V and J ends were trimmed by 5 bases and 4 bases, with 20 bases remaining between them. In DNA form, the CDR3 reads TGTGCCAGTAGTGTCCCGGGGACTCAGGGGCTCTATGGCTACACCTTC. The encoded protein is CASSVPGTQGLYGYTF. The full variable domain, with the rest looked up from reference TRBV19 and TRBJ1-2, is DGGITQSPKYLFRKEGQNVTLSCEQNLNHDAMYWYRQDPGQGLRLIYYSQIVNDFQKGDIAEGYSVSREKKESFPLTVTSAQKNPTAFYLCASSVPGTQGLYGYTFGSGTRLTVV.

V is TRBV6-6 and J is TRBJ2-5; 8 bases fit TRBD1. After removal of 4 bases from V and 5 bases from J, the junction contained 12 bases not matched to a gene. This CDR3 spans 16 amino acids. The germline gives CDR1 MNHNY, CDR2 SVGAGI (reference sequence). CDR3 residues: CASSLGQGRLLETQYF. CDR3 in DNA: TGTGCCAGCAGTTTAGGACAGGGCCGTTTGTTGGAGACCCAGTACTTC.